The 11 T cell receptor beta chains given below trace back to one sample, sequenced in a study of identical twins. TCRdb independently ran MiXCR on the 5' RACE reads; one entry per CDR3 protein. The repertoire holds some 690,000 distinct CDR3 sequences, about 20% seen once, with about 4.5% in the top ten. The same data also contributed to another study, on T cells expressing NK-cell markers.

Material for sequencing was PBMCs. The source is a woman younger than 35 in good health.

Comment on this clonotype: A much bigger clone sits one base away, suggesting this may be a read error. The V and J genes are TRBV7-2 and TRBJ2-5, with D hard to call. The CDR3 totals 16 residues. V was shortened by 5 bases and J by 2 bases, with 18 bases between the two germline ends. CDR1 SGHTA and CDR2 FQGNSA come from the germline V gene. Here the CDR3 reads CASSLIGRYSQETQYF. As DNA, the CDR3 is TGTGCCAGCAGCCTAATCGGCCGCTACTCTCAAGAGACCCAGTACTTC.

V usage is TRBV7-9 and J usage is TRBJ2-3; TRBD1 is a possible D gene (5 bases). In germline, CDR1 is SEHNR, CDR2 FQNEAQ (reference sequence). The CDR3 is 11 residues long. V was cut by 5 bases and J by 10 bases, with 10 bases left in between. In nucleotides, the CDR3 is TGTGCCAGCAGCCCCCAGGGTGCGCAGTATTTT. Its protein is CASSPQGAQYF.

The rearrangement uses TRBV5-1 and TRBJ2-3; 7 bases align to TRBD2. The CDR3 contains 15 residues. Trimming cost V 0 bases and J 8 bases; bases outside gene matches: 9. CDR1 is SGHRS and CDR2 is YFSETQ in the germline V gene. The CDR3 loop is CASSLDSLTGGTQYF. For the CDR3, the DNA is TGCGCCAGCAGCTTGGACTCATTAACGGGAGGTACGCAGTATTTT.

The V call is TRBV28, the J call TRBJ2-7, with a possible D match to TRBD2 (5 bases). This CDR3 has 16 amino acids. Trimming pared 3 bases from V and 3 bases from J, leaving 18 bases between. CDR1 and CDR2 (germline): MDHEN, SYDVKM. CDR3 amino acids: CASSFPSGPRVYEQYF. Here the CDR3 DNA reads TGTGCCAGCAGTTTTCCGAGCGGACCCCGCGTCTACGAGCAGTACTTC.

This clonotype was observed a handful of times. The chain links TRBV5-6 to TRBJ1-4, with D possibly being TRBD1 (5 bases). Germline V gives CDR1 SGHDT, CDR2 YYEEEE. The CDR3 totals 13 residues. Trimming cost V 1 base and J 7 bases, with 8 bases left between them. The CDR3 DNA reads TGTGCCAGCAGCTTGTGGAGGGGTGAAAAACTGTTTTTT. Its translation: CASSLWRGEKLFF.

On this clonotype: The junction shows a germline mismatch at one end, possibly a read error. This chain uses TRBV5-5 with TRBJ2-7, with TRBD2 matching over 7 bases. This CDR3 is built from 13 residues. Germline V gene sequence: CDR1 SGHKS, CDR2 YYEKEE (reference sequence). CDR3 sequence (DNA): TGTGCCATCAGCTTGGGACTATTCTACGAGCAGTACTTC. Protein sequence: CAISLGLFYEQYF.

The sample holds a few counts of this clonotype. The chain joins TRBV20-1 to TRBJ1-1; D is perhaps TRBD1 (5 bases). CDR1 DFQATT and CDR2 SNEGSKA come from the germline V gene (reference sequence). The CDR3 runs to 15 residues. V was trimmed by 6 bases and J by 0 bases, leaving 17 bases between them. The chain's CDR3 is CSATRGVILNTEAFF. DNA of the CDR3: TGCAGTGCCACACGGGGGGTCATCTTGAACACTGAAGCTTTCTTT.

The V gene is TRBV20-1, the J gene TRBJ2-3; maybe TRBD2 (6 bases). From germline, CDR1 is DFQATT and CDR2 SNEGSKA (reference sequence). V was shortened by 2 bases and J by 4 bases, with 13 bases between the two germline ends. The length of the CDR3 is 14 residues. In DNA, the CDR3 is TGCAGTGCTAGACAGGGTGGGAGGTCAGATACGCAGTATTTT. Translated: CSARQGGRSDTQYF.

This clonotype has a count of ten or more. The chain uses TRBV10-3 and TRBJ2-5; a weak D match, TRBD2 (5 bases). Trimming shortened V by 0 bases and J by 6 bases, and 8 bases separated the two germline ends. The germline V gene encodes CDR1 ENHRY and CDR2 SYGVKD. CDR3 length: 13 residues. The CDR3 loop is CAISESIGKTQYF. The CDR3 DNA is TGTGCCATCAGTGAGTCGATCGGGAAGACCCAGTACTTC.

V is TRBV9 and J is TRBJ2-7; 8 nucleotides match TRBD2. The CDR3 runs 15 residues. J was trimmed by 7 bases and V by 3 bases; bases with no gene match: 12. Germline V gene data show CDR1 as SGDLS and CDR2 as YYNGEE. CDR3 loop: CASSAVAGILEEQYF. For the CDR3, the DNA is TGTGCCAGCAGCGCGGTAGCGGGGATCCTGGAGGAGCAGTACTTC.

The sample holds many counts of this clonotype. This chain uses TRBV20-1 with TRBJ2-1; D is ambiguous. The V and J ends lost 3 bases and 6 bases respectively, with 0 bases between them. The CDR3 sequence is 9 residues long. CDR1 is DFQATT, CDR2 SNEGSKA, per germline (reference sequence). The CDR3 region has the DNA TGCAGTGCTAGCAATGAGCAGTTCTTC. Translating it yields CSASNEQFF.